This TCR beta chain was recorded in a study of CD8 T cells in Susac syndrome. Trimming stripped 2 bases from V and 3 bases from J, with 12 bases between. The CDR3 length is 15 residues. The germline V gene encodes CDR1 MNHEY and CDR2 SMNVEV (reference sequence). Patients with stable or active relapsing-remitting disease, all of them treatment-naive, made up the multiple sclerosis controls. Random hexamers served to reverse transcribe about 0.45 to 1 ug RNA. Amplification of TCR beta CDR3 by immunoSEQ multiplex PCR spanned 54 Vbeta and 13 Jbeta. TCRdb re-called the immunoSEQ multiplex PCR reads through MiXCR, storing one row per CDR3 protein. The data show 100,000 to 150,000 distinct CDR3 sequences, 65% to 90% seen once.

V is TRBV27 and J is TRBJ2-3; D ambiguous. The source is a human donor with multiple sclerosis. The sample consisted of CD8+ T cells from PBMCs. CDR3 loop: CASSLGLTLTDTQYF. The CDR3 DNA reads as TGTGCCAGCAGTTTAGGGCTAACCTTAACAGATACGCAGTATTTT.